The 2 T cell receptor beta chains given below trace back to one sample, sequenced in a study of metastatic and nonmetastatic thyroid tumors (dated by TCRdb to about 2020). Libraries were prepared through PCR. TCRdb names Illumina HiSeq 4000 as the instrument used. The public reads were run again by TCRdb, first through fastp at Q25 and then through MiXCR, and only productive beta chains were kept. The sample table shows roughly 41,000 clones, and about 16% are seen once. Of the sample, around 3.9% falls within the top ten clones. No patient had received any treatment before thyroid surgery. Sequenced sample: blood. The receptor set was obtained from a female donor with papillary thyroid cancer or a benign thyroid nodule (not recorded which). Some clones in this sample may be carry-over from other donors' samples.

The V gene is TRBV20-1, the J gene TRBJ1-5; a possible D gene is TRBD1 (5 bases). Germline CDR1 and CDR2: DFQATT and SNEGSKA (reference sequence). The CDR3 runs 13 residues. V was shortened by 4 bases and J by 4 bases, with 11 bases between the two germline ends. The CDR3 bases are TGCAGTGCTATAGGGACTGCGAATCAGCCCCAGCATTTT. Translation gives CSAIGTANQPQHF.

V usage is TRBV18 and J usage is TRBJ2-2; D not resolved. CDR3 length: 17 residues. Between the trimmed V and J ends, which lost 6 bases and 0 bases, there was a span of 17 bases. Germline V CDR1 and CDR2: KGHSH, LQKENI. This chain's CDR3 is CASSTQFHGANTGELFF. The CDR3 DNA sequence: TGTGCCAGCTCTACACAGTTTCATGGGGCGAACACCGGGGAGCTGTTTTTT. The full variable domain, with the rest looked up from reference TRBV18 and TRBJ2-2, is NAGVMQNPRHLVRRRGQEARLRCSPMKGHSHVYWYRQLPEEGLKFMVYLQKENIIDESGMPKERFSAEFPKEGPSILRIQQVVRGDSAAYFCASSTQFHGANTGELFFGEGSRLTVL.